This TCR beta chain was sequenced in a study of blood T cell repertoires in COVID-19. Study summary: The analysed material was cDNA or gDNA that came from T cells, B-cell-depleted T cells, or PBMCs.

Original handling: It was from reference gene primer amplification that nucleated cell counts were estimated. TCRdb's table, derived via immunoSEQ multiplex PCR, lists solely in-frame clones and lacks some. D and trimming come from the DNA, and the V and J calls and clone size come from that table. The table shows some 83,000 clones, with over 85% occurring only once. CDR1 and CDR2 (germline): SGHAT, FQNNGV. V was pared by 5 bases and J by 5 bases, with 2 bases of the junction left unmatched. There are 13 residues in the CDR3. Sequencing was performed on peripheral blood. This TCR derives from a man in his forties or fifties with acute or convalescent COVID-19. The chain employs TRBV11-2 and TRBJ2-1; 8 nucleotides align to TRBD1. The CDR3 coding sequence is TGTGCCAGCAGCGCGGACAGGGACAATGAGCAGTTCTTC. Amino acids: CASSADRDNEQFF.